These 12 T cell receptor beta chains share one sample of origin, sequenced in a study of OX40 agonist ivuxolimab in advanced cancers. Some clones are missing from TCRdb's copy, which holds only in-frame ones; the method was immunoSEQ multiplex PCR. The data hold approximately 60,000 clones, with 83% observed a single time. The sample here was CD4+ or CD8+ T cells sorted from blood, taken in a trial of the OX40 agonist ivuxolimab. Every receptor here comes from an adult with an advanced solid tumor such as melanoma, head and neck, liver or kidney cancer.

The sample holds one count of this clone. The chain has TRBV6-5 and TRBJ2-7, with D unclear. This CDR3 contains 11 residues. In germline, CDR1 is MNHEY, CDR2 SVGAGI. Trimming pared 5 bases from V and 3 bases from J, leaving 5 bases between. Here the CDR3 DNA reads TGTGCCAGCAGTAACCACTACGAGCAGTACTTC. This translates into CASSNHYEQYF.

This rearrangement joins TRBV14 to TRBJ2-3; tentatively, D is TRBD2 (6 bases). Germline assignment: CDR1 SGHDN and CDR2 FVKESK. The CDR3 contains 16 residues. Trimming cost V 3 bases and J 2 bases, with 15 bases left between them. The DNA of the CDR3 is TGTGCCAGCAGCCAGGAACCGGGACTCAACACAGATACGCAGTATTTT. Translating it yields CASSQEPGLNTDTQYF.

This chain connects TRBV5-1 to TRBJ2-1; D might be TRBD1 or TRBD2, each matching 5 bases. This CDR3 is 14 amino acids long. Per the germline V gene, CDR1 is SGHRS and CDR2 is YFSETQ. Between the trimmed V and J ends, which lost 1 base and 6 bases, there was a span of 11 bases. As DNA, the CDR3 is TGCGCCAGCAGCTTGCCAGGGAGTCTCAATGAGCAGTTCTTC. It specifies CASSLPGSLNEQFF. Supplemented by reference TRBV5-1 and TRBJ2-1, the full variable domain reads KAGVTQTPRYLIKTRGQQVTLSCSPISGHRSVSWYQQTPGQGLQFLFEYFSETQRNKGNFPGRFSGRQFSNSRSEMNVSTLELGDSALYLCASSLPGSLNEQFFGPGTRLTVL.

This clone was seen repeatedly, ten times or more. The chain uses TRBV11-2 and TRBJ2-1; a possible D gene is TRBD1 (5 bases). The V and J ends lost 3 bases and 7 bases respectively, with 10 bases between them. Per germline, CDR1 SGHAT and CDR2 FQNNGV. The CDR3 has 13 amino acids. The CDR3: CASSLQGRNEQFF. The CDR3, as DNA: TGTGCCAGCAGCTTGCAGGGAAGGAATGAGCAGTTCTTC.

The V call is TRBV10-3, the J call TRBJ1-1; D is uncertain. Germline CDR1 is ENHRY and CDR2 is SYGVKD. V was shortened by 7 bases and J by 0 bases, with 9 bases between the two germline ends. CDR3 size: 13 residues. CDR3 amino acids: CAITGRVNTEAFF. The CDR3 bases are TGTGCCATCACCGGACGGGTGAACACTGAAGCTTTCTTT.

In DNA, the CDR3 is TGTGCCAGTAGTATAGGAAGGGCATCGGGCACAGATACGCAGTATTTT. Translating gives CASSIGRASGTDTQYF. The chain joins TRBV19 to TRBJ2-3; D unresolved. Deletions cut 1 base from V and 1 base from J, with 12 bases between. The CDR3 extends over 16 amino acids. The germline CDR1 and CDR2 sequences are LNHDA and SQIVND (reference sequence). The variable domain in full, with the rest retrieved from reference TRBV19 and TRBJ2-3, is DGGITQSPKYLFRKEGQNVTLSCEQNLNHDAMYWYRQDPGQGLRLIYYSQIVNDFQKGDIAEGYSVSREKKESFPLTVTSAQKNPTAFYLCASSIGRASGTDTQYFGPGTRLTVL.

The chain employs TRBV5-1 and TRBJ2-3; D uncertain. Looked up from germline, CDR1 is SGHRS and CDR2 is YFSETQ. The germline V and J ends were trimmed by 5 bases and 3 bases, with 13 bases remaining between them. The CDR3 runs to 14 residues. CDR3 in amino acids: CASSTGSGTDTQYF. The CDR3, as DNA: TGCGCCAGCAGTACTGGGTCCGGGACAGATACGCAGTATTTT.

The chain uses TRBV2 and TRBJ2-1; D is unclear. V lost 5 bases and J lost 9, with 11 bases in between. Germline CDR1 is SNHLY and CDR2 is FYNNEI. The CDR3 runs to 12 residues. The chain's CDR3 is CASSPETSEQFF. The CDR3, as DNA: TGTGCCAGCAGTCCGGAAACCTCTGAGCAGTTCTTC. The full variable domain, its missing parts supplied by reference TRBV2 and TRBJ2-1, is EPEVTQTPSHQVTQMGQEVILRCVPISNHLYFYWYRQILGQKVEFLVSFYNNEISEKSEIFDDQFSVERPDGSNFTLKIRSTKLEDSAMYFCASSPETSEQFFGPGTRLTVL.

This chain connects TRBV27 to TRBJ1-3; D gene uncertain. CDR3 length: 13 residues. The ends were cut back, 4 bases at V and 9 bases at J, with 13 bases in the middle. CDR1 and CDR2 from the germline V gene are MNHEY and SMNVEV (reference sequence). The CDR3 DNA reads as TGTGCCAGCAGTTACAACCGGGGAGGCACCATATATTTT. It yields the protein CASSYNRGGTIYF.

This chain uses TRBV7-9 with TRBJ2-7, with D unresolved. The length of the CDR3 is 14 residues. CDR1 is SEHNR, CDR2 FQNEAQ, per germline (reference sequence). Trimming pared 5 bases from V and 3 bases from J, leaving 14 bases between. The CDR3 sequence is CASSPEAGRYEQYF. The CDR3 coding sequence is TGTGCCAGCAGCCCAGAGGCCGGGCGCTACGAGCAGTACTTC.

The CDR3 coding sequence is TGTGCCAGCAGCCGTAGAGGGACAGGGGGAATTGACAATGAGCAGTTCTTC. Its translation is CASSRRGTGGIDNEQFF. The chain employs TRBV11-2 and TRBJ2-1; 11 nucleotides agree with TRBD1. From germline, CDR1 is SGHAT and CDR2 FQNNGV. This CDR3 is built from 17 residues. After removal of 5 bases from V and 5 bases from J, the junction contained 11 bases not matched to a gene. The variable domain in full, with the rest retrieved from reference TRBV11-2 and TRBJ2-1, is EAGVAQSPRYKIIEKRQSVAFWCNPISGHATLYWYQQILGQGPKLLIQFQNNGVVDDSQLPKDRFSAERLKGVDSTLKIQPAKLEDSAVYLCASSRRGTGGIDNEQFFGPGTRLTVL.

The chain recombines TRBV10-3 with TRBJ1-2; D uncertain. Germline-derived CDR1 and CDR2 are ENHRY and SYGVKD. V was trimmed by 6 bases and J by 2 bases, leaving 16 bases between them. The CDR3 has 15 residues. CDR3 bases: TGTGCCATCAGAGACCGGGGTAGCATAAACTATGGCTACACCTTC. Translation: CAIRDRGSINYGYTF.